A selection of T cell receptor beta chains follows, all from one sample in a study of identical twins. From the 5' RACE reads, TCRdb called clonotypes with MiXCR, one entry per CDR3 protein. The table lists about 530,000 distinct CDR3 sequences, approximately 20% of them singletons. The sample also formed part of further work on yellow fever vaccine responses in identical twins.

What was sequenced was CD4+ T cells sorted from blood. All receptors come from a young woman in good health. The CDR3 runs from the conserved cysteine through the conserved F or W.

TRBV7-6	TRBJ2-7	CASSSDRRYEQYF
TRBV28	TRBJ2-7	CASIETLAGSYEQYF
TRBV20-1	TRBJ1-1	CSAREGTEAFF
TRBV10-3	TRBJ2-5	CAIGASGGALLGETQYF
TRBV7-2	TRBJ2-3	CASSLVGTSGTDTQYF
TRBV14	TRBJ2-1	CASSRGLTGILNEQFF
TRBV6-1	TRBJ2-6	CASSAQTGGLSGANVLTF
TRBV28	TRBJ2-1	CASSLQEREFYNEQFF
TRBV18	TRBJ1-4	CASSPPVRGVNEKLFF
TRBV6-2/TRBV6-3	TRBJ2-3	CASSYYGRGDTQYF
TRBV11-2	TRBJ2-5	CASSPRSRGQETQYF
TRBV4-1	TRBJ2-2	CASSQSPTSGELFF
TRBV5-6	TRBJ2-1	CASSTGLAGGPGNEQFF
TRBV10-3	TRBJ1-1	CATSLEKGSTEAFF
TRBV7-8	TRBJ1-5	CASNERGNQPQHF
TRBV12-3/TRBV12-4	TRBJ2-1	CASSLRLFSAFSEQFF
TRBV3-1	TRBJ2-3	CASSQASGGGTDTQYF
TRBV6-5	TRBJ1-1	CASSYKGWGTEAFF
TRBV4-2	TRBJ2-5	CASSPPSRTGEKETQYF
TRBV5-6	TRBJ2-1	CASSLRVADYNEQFF